These 5 T cell receptor beta chains share one sample of origin, sequenced in a study of shared clonotypes between healthy human individuals. Here immunoSEQ multiplex PCR was the method, and the copy in TCRdb shows in-frame clones only, minus some. The sample has about 2.4 million clones; over 85% are singletons. Sequenced: naive CD4+ T cells from PBMCs. Specified subset: CD45RA+ positively selected. These receptors were obtained from a man aged 18 to 30 in good health. Some clones in this sample may be carry-over from other donors' samples.

The rearrangement joins TRBV7-3 to TRBJ1-1; no clear D gene. V was pared by 1 base and J by 1 base, with 10 bases between. The CDR3 sequence is 15 residues long. The germline V gene has CDR1 SGHTA and CDR2 FQGTGA. The CDR3 bases are TGTGCCAGCAGCTTAATGAGACCCGCGAACACTGAAGCTTTCTTT. Its translation is CASSLMRPANTEAFF.

The chain links TRBV6-6 to TRBJ1-5; D not resolved. V lost 0 bases to trimming and J lost 3 bases, with 12 bases between them. CDR3 length: 16 amino acids. Germline V gene lookup returns CDR1 MNHNY and CDR2 SVGAGI (reference sequence). The CDR3 DNA follows: TGTGCCAGCAGTTACTCGAGGACGGCTACCAATCAGCCCCAGCATTTT. It specifies CASSYSRTATNQPQHF.

V gene TRBV6-5 combines with J gene TRBJ2-1, with a weak D call TRBD2 (5 bases). The germline V gene has CDR1 MNHEY and CDR2 SVGAGI. This CDR3 has 16 residues. V lost 2 bases, J lost 9 bases, and 20 bases lay in between. The CDR3 region has the DNA TGTGCCAGCAGTTACACCCGGGAAAGGCGAGGAGCTGAGCAGTTCTTC. Translating it yields CASSYTRERRGAEQFF.

The V and J genes are TRBV5-3 and TRBJ1-5; no definite D call. TRBV5-3 is treated as an ORF (open reading frame) with a function not yet certain. This CDR3 region has 15 residues. The ends were cut back, 2 bases at V and 5 bases at J, with 14 bases in the middle. The DNA of the CDR3 is TGTGCCAGAAGCTTATGTCCCTGGTCCCATCAGCCCCAGCATTTT. It translates to CARSLCPWSHQPQHF.

The chain uses TRBV19 and TRBJ2-1; TRBD1 or TRBD2 may be the D gene (6 bases each). Germline V lookup: CDR1 LNHDA, CDR2 SQIVND (reference sequence). This CDR3 contains 15 residues. Trimming left V 4 bases short and J 1 base short, with 11 bases between. CDR3 residues: CASSKGGQSYNEQFF. The CDR3 DNA reads TGTGCCAGTAGTAAGGGGGGCCAGTCCTACAATGAGCAGTTCTTC.